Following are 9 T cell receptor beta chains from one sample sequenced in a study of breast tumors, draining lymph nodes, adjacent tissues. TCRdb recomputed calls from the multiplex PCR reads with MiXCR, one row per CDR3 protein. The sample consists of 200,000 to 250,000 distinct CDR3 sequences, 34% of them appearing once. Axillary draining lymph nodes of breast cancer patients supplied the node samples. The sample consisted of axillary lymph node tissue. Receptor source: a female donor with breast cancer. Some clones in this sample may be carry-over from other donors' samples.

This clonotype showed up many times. The DNA for the CDR3 is TGTGCCAGTAGTATCGCCGTTGCCTACGAGCAGTACTTC. Encoded protein: CASSIAVAYEQYF. The rearrangement uses TRBV19 and TRBJ2-7; D is unresolved. Trimming took off 3 bases at V and 2 bases at J, with 8 bases between the two ends. Germline-derived CDR1 and CDR2 are LNHDA and SQIVND (reference sequence). The length of the CDR3 is 13 residues.

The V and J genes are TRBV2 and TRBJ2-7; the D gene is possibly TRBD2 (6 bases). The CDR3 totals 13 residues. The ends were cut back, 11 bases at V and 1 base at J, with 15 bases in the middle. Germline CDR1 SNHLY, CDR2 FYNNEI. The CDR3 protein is CASSIGGSYEQYF. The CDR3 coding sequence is TGTGCCTCGTCCATCGGGGGATCCTACGAGCAGTACTTC.

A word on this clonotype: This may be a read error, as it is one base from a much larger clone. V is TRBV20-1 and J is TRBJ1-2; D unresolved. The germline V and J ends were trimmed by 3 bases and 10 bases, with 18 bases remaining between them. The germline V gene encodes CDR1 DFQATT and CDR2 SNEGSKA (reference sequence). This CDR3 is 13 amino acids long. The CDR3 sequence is CSARPRRTHAYTF. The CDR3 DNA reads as TGCAGTGCTAGGCCCAGAAGAACGCATGCCTACACCTTC.

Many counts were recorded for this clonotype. The CDR3 protein is CASGLVLAGGNEQFF. CDR3 bases: TGTGCTAGTGGTTTGGTCTTAGCGGGGGGCAATGAGCAGTTCTTC. This rearrangement joins TRBV12-5 to TRBJ2-1, with TRBD2 matching 10 bases. Germline lookup yields CDR1 LGHNT and CDR2 FRNRAP. The trim removed 0 bases at V and 6 bases at J, leaving 2 bases unmatched. The CDR3 totals 15 residues. Filled out from reference TRBV12-5 and TRBJ2-1, the complete variable domain reads DARVTQTPRHKVTEMGQEVTMRCQPILGHNTVFWYRQTMMQGLELLAYFRNRAPLDDSGMPKDRFSAEMPDATLATLKIQPSEPRDSAVYFCASGLVLAGGNEQFFGPGTRLTVL.

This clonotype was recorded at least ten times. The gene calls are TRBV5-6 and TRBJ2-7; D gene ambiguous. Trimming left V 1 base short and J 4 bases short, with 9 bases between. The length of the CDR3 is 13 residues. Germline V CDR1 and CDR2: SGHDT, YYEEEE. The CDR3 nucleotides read TGTGCCAGCAGCTTGTACGGTGGGTACGAGCAGTACTTC. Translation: CASSLYGGYEQYF.

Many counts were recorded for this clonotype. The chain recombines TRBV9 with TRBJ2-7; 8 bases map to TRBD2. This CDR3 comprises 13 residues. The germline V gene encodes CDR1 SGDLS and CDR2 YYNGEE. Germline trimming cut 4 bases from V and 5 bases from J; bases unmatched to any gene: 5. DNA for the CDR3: TGTGCCAGCAGCACGGGACTAGTGCACGAGCAGTACTTC. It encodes CASSTGLVHEQYF.

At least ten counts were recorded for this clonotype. The CDR3 coding sequence is TGTGCCAGCAGCCAAGATCTTGTAAGACCCTACACCTTC. It translates to CASSQDLVRPYTF. V usage is TRBV3-1 and J usage is TRBJ1-2; no reliable D call. Trimming removed 0 bases from V and 10 bases from J, with 12 bases in between. Per the germline V gene, CDR1 is LGHDT and CDR2 is YNNKEL (reference sequence). CDR3 size: 13 residues.

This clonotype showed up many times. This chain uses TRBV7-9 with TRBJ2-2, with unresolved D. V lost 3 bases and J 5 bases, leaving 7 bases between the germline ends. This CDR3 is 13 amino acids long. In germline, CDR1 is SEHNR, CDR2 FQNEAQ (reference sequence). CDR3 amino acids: CASSFEFTGELFF. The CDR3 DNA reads TGTGCCAGCAGCTTCGAGTTTACCGGGGAGCTGTTTTTT.

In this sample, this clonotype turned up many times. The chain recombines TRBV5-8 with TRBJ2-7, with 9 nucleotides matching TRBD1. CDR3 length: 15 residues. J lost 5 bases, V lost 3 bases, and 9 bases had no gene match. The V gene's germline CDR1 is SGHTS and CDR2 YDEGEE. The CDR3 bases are TGTGCCAGCAGCTCTTACAGGGGGCGAGGACACGAGCAGTACTTC. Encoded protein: CASSSYRGRGHEQYF. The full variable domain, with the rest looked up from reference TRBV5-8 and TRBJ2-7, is EAGVTQSPTHLIKTRGQQATLRCSPISGHTSVYWYQQALGLGLQFLLWYDEGEERNRGNFPPRFSGRQFPNYSSELNVNALELEDSALYLCASSSYRGRGHEQYFGPGTRLTVT.